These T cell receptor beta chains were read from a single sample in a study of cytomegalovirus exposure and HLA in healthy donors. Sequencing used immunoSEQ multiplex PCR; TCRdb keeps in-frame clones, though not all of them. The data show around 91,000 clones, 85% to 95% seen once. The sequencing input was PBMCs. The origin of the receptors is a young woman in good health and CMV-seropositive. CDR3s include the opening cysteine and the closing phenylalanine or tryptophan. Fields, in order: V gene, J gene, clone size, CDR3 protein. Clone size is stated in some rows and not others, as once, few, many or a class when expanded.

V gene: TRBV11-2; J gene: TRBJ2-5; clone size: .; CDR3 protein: CASSLARRGETQYF
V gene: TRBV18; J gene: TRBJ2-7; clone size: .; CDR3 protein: CASSPFGEGAEQYF
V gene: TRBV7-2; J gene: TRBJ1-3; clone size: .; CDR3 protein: CASSSRTGRFNTIYF
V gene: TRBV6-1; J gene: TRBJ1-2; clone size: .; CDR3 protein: CATTLDREGYTF
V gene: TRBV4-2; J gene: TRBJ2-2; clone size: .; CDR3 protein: CASSQGGRGAVTGELFF
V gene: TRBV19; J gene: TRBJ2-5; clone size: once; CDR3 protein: CATGQGVGETQYF
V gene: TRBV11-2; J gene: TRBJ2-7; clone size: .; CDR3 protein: CASSNTPGQGMNRHEQYF
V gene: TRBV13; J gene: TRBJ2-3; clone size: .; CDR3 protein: CASSLGSMGADTQYF
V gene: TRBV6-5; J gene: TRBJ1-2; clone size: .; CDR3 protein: CASRPRAGGDYGYTF
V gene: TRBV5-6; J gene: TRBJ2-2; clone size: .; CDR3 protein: CASSPAVGSGTTGELFF
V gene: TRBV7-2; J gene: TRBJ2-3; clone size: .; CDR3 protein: CASKHRDLMDTQYF
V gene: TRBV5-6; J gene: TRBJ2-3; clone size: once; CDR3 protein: CASSFRGTDTQYF
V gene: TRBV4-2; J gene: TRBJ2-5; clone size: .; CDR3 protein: CASSQRSSTGTQYF
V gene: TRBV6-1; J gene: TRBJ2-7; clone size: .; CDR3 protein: CASSQGGAYEQYF
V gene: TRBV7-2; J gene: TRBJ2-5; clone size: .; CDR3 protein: CASSLALFGGGPKETQYF
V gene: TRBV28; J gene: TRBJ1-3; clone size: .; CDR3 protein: CASSLWAGTGSGNTIYF
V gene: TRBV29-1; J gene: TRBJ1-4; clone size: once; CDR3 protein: CSAKERQGSEKLFF
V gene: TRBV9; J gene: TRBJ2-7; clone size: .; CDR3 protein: CASSPHPGGPAGNEQYF
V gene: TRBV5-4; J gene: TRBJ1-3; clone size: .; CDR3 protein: CASGPGVSGNTIYF
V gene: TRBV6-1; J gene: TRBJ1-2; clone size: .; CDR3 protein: CASSEWEDSFSGYTF
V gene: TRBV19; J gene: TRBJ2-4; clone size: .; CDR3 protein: CASSVRGPRSAKNIQYF
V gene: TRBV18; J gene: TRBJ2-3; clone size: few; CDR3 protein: CASSAQEGTQYF
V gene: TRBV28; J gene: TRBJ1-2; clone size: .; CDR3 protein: CASSFRWDRGYYGYTF
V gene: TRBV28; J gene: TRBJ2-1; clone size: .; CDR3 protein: CASSLIAGGEGYNEQFF
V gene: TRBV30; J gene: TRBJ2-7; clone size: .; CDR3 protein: CAWSVSYNEQYF
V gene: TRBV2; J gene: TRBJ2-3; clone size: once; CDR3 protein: CAKRTSGTDTQYF
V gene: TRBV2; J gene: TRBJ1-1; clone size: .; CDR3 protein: CASSDPGQAFF
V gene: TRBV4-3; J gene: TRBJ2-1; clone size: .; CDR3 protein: CASSQDHYSSFSYNEQFF